Sequencing of this T cell receptor (beta chain) was carried out in a study of T-cell reconstitution after alpha-beta-depleted transplantation in children. The TCRbeta library incorporated unique molecular identifiers. TCRdb re-derived calls from the PCR reads in MiXCR, one entry per CDR3 protein. Here the sample spans roughly 500,000 distinct CDR3 sequences, roughly 33% being singletons. V was cut by 6 bases and J by 1 base, with 9 bases left in between. The length of the CDR3 is 13 residues. Germline CDR1 is MNHEY and CDR2 is SMNVEV (reference sequence). This TCR came from a human donor who donated a stem cell graft to a child with aplastic anemia. The chain links TRBV27 to TRBJ1-1, with unresolved D. The source was PBMCs from the stem cell graft donor, collected from the stem cell graft. CDR3 in amino acids: CASRLVENTEAFF. The CDR3 region has the DNA TGTGCCAGCAGATTGGTGGAGAACACTGAAGCTTTCTTT.